This T cell receptor beta chain was sequenced for a study of cytomegalovirus exposure and HLA in healthy donors. The CDR3 is 15 amino acids. CDR1 LNHDA and CDR2 SQIVND come from the germline V gene (reference sequence). V dropped 5 bases and J dropped 5; count of bases not matched to a gene: 8. Produced via immunoSEQ multiplex PCR; TCRdb's table is partial and in-frame only. The sample gives 56,000 or so clones, around 93% of which show up once; 1.5% to 2% is in the top ten. Sequencing input: PBMCs. V is TRBV19 and J is TRBJ1-2, with 10 bases lining up with TRBD1. The sequence derives from a woman aged 18 to 35 in good health and CMV-seropositive. CDR3 in DNA: TGTGCCAGTAGTCCGGTGGGACAGGGGATTTATGGCTACACCTTC. This translates into CASSPVGQGIYGYTF.